Following are 11 T cell receptor beta chains from one sample sequenced in a study of CD8 T cells in ankylosing spondylitis (dated by TCRdb to the late 2010s). To prepare the library, 5' RACE was applied. TCRdb shows the sequencer as Illumina HiSeq 2500. The public sequencing data were trimmed at Q25 with fastp and processed into clonotypes with MiXCR by TCRdb, which kept only in-frame beta chains. Rows are combined by CDR3 protein, so each entry shows the most common genes and DNA. The sample yields under 300,000 distinct CDR3 sequences; roughly a tenth were counted once. The top ten clones comprise under 8% of the sample. The specimen sequenced was blood, either unsorted or a sorted T cell fraction (not recorded which). The receptor source for this set is a male donor with ankylosing spondylitis or in good health (not recorded which).

This clonotype showed up many times. This rearrangement joins TRBV20-1 to TRBJ1-1; D gene unclear. V dropped 0 bases and J dropped 5 bases, with 16 bases sitting between them. Germline V lookup: CDR1 DFQATT, CDR2 SNEGSKA (reference sequence). The CDR3 extends over 15 amino acids. For the CDR3, the DNA is TGCAGTGCTAGAGATCCCCGGGGTCTTGGGACTGAAGCTTTCTTT. It encodes CSARDPRGLGTEAFF.

This chain connects TRBV20-1 to TRBJ2-5; D is unclear. The CDR3 loop spans 13 amino acids. The V end lost 2 bases, the J end lost 1 base, and 8 bases lay between the germline ends. Looked up from germline, CDR1 is DFQATT and CDR2 is SNEGSKA (reference sequence). The CDR3 is CSARSRTQETQYF. Written as DNA, the CDR3 is TGCAGTGCTAGATCTCGGACCCAAGAGACCCAGTACTTC.

This clonotype was recorded many times. This chain links TRBV20-1 with TRBJ2-1, with D perhaps matching TRBD2 (6 bases). Looked up from germline, CDR1 is DFQATT and CDR2 is SNEGSKA (reference sequence). Trimming pared 6 bases from V and 0 bases from J, leaving 12 bases between. The CDR3 length is 14 residues. The CDR3 DNA reads as TGCAGTGCCCGTCGGGGGAGCTCCTACAATGAGCAGTTCTTC. Residues: CSARRGSSYNEQFF.

The sample holds many counts of this clonotype. The chain has TRBV5-8 and TRBJ2-5; 10 bases are shared with TRBD2. The trim removed 4 bases at V and 0 bases at J, leaving 6 bases unmatched. The CDR3 consists of 16 residues. Germline values: CDR1 SGHTS, CDR2 YDEGEE. This CDR3 reads CASSRGLAKYQETQYF. CDR3 nucleotides: TGTGCCAGCAGCCGGGGACTAGCGAAGTACCAAGAGACCCAGTACTTC.

This clonotype has ten or more counts. V usage is TRBV27 and J usage is TRBJ2-7; TRBD2 matches at 7 bases. Germline-derived CDR1 and CDR2 are MNHEY and SMNVEV (reference sequence). The CDR3 contains 15 residues. V trimming: 2 bases; J trimming: 3 bases; junction bases outside the gene matches: 7. CDR3 DNA: TGTGCCAGCAGTTTAGGAGCGGGACTCTTCTACGAGCAGTACTTC. Translation: CASSLGAGLFYEQYF.

This clonotype was found many times. V is TRBV29-1 and J is TRBJ1-1, with TRBD1 matching over 10 bases. The germline V gene has CDR1 SQVTM and CDR2 ANQGSEA. The V segment lost 6 bases and the J segment 5 bases; nucleotides outside the gene matches: 3. The CDR3 has 12 residues. CDR3 nucleotide sequence: TGCAGCGTCGGGACAGGGGAAACTGAAGCTTTCTTT. Its translation: CSVGTGETEAFF.

The genes are TRBV29-1 and TRBJ2-1, with D perhaps matching TRBD2 (6 bases). Between the trimmed V and J ends, which lost 4 bases and 5 bases, there was a span of 15 bases. Germline-derived CDR1 and CDR2 are SQVTM and ANQGSEA. The CDR3 is 14 residues long. Written as DNA, the CDR3 is TGCAGCGTTGGCGGGGTGGATACACACAATGAGCAGTTCTTC. Its translation is CSVGGVDTHNEQFF.

This clonotype was seen ten or more times. J is TRBJ1-5 and V is TRBV15, with TRBD1 as a possible D gene (5 bases). Per germline, CDR1 LNHNV and CDR2 YYDKDF (reference sequence). This CDR3 is built from 14 residues. V lost 1 base, J lost 4 bases, and 8 bases lay in between. In nucleotides, the CDR3 is TGTGCCACCAGCAGAGGGGACGGTAATCAGCCCCAGCATTTT. It yields the protein CATSRGDGNQPQHF.

The chain recombines TRBV11-1 with TRBJ1-1; tentatively, D is TRBD1 (6 bases). Trimming shortened V by 3 bases and J by 5 bases, and 10 bases separated the two germline ends. Germline V gene sequence: CDR1 SGHAT, CDR2 FQDESV (reference sequence). The CDR3 loop spans 13 amino acids. The CDR3 region has the DNA TGTGCCAGCAGCTTTGGGGGGCGGACTGAAGCTTTCTTT. It is translated as CASSFGGRTEAFF.

There are many counts of this clonotype. The CDR3 sequence: CASSKASRDTEAFF. The CDR3 nucleotides are TGTGCCAGCAGCAAAGCATCCAGAGACACTGAAGCTTTCTTT. The chain links TRBV21-1 to TRBJ1-1. TRBV21-1 constitutes a pseudogene. This CDR3 is built from 14 residues.

The table lists this clonotype with many counts. V is TRBV5-1 and J is TRBJ2-1; 12 positions agree with TRBD1. Germline V gives CDR1 SGHRS, CDR2 YFSETQ. The V gene end was trimmed by 6 bases and the J gene end by 10 bases; junction bases not matched to a gene: 11. This CDR3 has 15 residues. The CDR3 is CASIPSGTGGREQFF. In DNA form, the CDR3 reads TGCGCCAGCATCCCCTCCGGGACAGGGGGCCGAGAGCAGTTCTTC.